These T cell receptor beta chains were read from a single sample in a study of cytomegalovirus exposure and HLA in healthy donors. The repertoire was sequenced with immunoSEQ multiplex PCR; TCRdb's copy has only in-frame clones and lacks some. Counted here are roughly 190,000 clones, around 85% occurring once; the ten biggest clones make up less than 2%. Specimen: PBMCs. The origin of the receptors is a man aged 18 to 35 in good health and CMV-seronegative. Each CDR3 is given with its conserved first and last residue. Expanded clones get a size class; other rows say once, few or many, or leave the size out.

J | size | V | CDR3
TRBJ2-1 | NA | TRBV7-8 | CASSLVSGRVNEQFF
TRBJ2-3 | NA | TRBV7-3 | CASSPGGGTDTQYF
TRBJ1-2 | NA | TRBV6-4 | CASRVDRGSTEGYTF
TRBJ2-7 | NA | TRBV10-1 | CASSDPGRSYEQYF
TRBJ1-2 | few | TRBV28 | CASTLYPSQGWYYGYTF
TRBJ2-1 | NA | TRBV4-1 | CASSLGAGGPNEQFF
TRBJ2-5 | NA | TRBV13 | CASSAQRRVQYF
TRBJ1-2 | NA | TRBV6-1 | CASSEAGGGGRYGYTF
TRBJ2-7 | NA | TRBV11-2 | CASSLEDIYEQYF
TRBJ1-1 | once | TRBV4-2 | CASSQDPGYTEAFF
TRBJ2-7 | NA | TRBV19 | CASTDGREGYEQYF
TRBJ2-5 | NA | TRBV7-9 | CASIHRDVETQYF
TRBJ2-5 | NA | TRBV7-8 | CASSPRRGGRQETQYF
TRBJ2-1 | NA | TRBV5-8 | CASSLRQGTRYNEQFF
TRBJ2-5 | NA | TRBV6-4 | CASGLVSQETQYF
TRBJ1-1 | NA | TRBV19 | CASTSRIPNTEAFF
TRBJ1-5 | NA | TRBV6-5 | CASSRTDNQPQHF
TRBJ1-2 | NA | TRBV4-3 | CASSQVTGTGGFGYTF
TRBJ1-2 | NA | TRBV11-2 | CASSRQGDGYTF
TRBJ2-1 | NA | TRBV7-9 | CASSSQTSGTGNEQFF
TRBJ1-2 | NA | TRBV4-1 | CASSQDKGGGYTF
NA | NA | TRBV4-3 | CASSQGRGGLYEQYF
TRBJ2-1 | NA | TRBV28 | CASSKPAARGRYEQFF
TRBJ2-3 | NA | TRBV7-2 | CASSLQGLDTQYF
TRBJ1-2 | NA | TRBV4-1 | CASSPYAQGNYGYTF
TRBJ2-7 | NA | TRBV1 | CTSSPLCQTGKGSEQYF
TRBJ2-7 | NA | TRBV10-3 | CAIRETSLSEQYF
TRBJ1-1 | NA | TRBV6-9 | CASRMGDSMNTEAFF
TRBJ2-7 | NA | TRBV7-9 | CASSHRGSYEQYF
TRBJ1-5 | NA | TRBV6-5 | CASRQGQSNQPQHF
TRBJ1-2 | NA | TRBV29-1 | CSVDRGLYGYTF
TRBJ2-7 | NA | TRBV5-1 | CASSGDRDRKRDSLVLSSYEQYF
TRBJ2-7 | NA | TRBV11-1 | CASSYSISGAAYEQYF
TRBJ2-7 | NA | TRBV30 | CACQGRGYEQYF
TRBJ1-1 | NA | TRBV6-1 | CASSYGPIYEAFF
TRBJ2-7 | NA | TRBV5-1 | CASSLGTSGSYEQYF
TRBJ2-5 | few | TRBV5-6 | CASSGRDRGGETQYF
TRBJ1-3 | NA | TRBV4-1 | CASSQDKRAASGNTIYF
TRBJ2-3 | NA | TRBV9 | CASSPGTSGRATDTQYF
TRBJ1-3 | NA | TRBV21-1 | CASRKPGQETGNTIYF
TRBJ2-7 | once | TRBV5-4 | CASSLRDRVPYEQYF
TRBJ2-7 | NA | TRBV5-4 | CASSLWGAGTSGGKQYF
TRBJ1-1 | NA | TRBV6-6 | CASREDGSNTEAFF
TRBJ2-7 | NA | TRBV27 | CASSYSVPAREQYF
TRBJ2-5 | NA | TRBV7-2 | CASGGVPAETQYF
TRBJ1-1 | NA | TRBV18 | CASSPQSGLGEAFF
TRBJ2-1 | NA | TRBV4-1 | CASSLGRERRNEQFF
TRBJ2-2 | NA | TRBV14 | CASSQRGFGELFF
TRBJ2-7 | NA | TRBV15 | CATRAASGDHEQYF
TRBJ2-1 | NA | TRBV5-1 | CASTPGQGGYNEQFF
TRBJ1-3 | NA | TRBV7-2 | CASSLATRHLGNTIYF
TRBJ2-5 | NA | TRBV20-1 | CSANVGETQYF
TRBJ2-3 | once | TRBV7-9 | CSTYFSTQYF
TRBJ1-3 | NA | TRBV6-6 | CASSYWPGNTIYF
TRBJ2-7 | once | TRBV19 | CASSPGQGVTYEQYF
TRBJ2-5 | NA | TRBV12-2 | CASRLGRGRETQYF